The next 25 T cell receptor beta chains were all read from a single sample in a study of T cell repertoires in cytomegalovirus infection. TCRdb passed the reads through MiXCR, listing each CDR3 protein once. The sample contains fewer than 950,000 distinct CDR3 sequences, around a third of which appear only once. Which antigens these TCRs recognize remains unknown. This sample comprised cultured CD8+ T cells from PBMCs, obtained from culture after CMV antigen stimulation. Source of these receptors: a human donor in good health (CMV status not recorded). Some clones in this sample may be carry-over from other donors' samples.

This chain connects TRBV27 to TRBJ1-2; D is uncertain. This CDR3 spans 14 amino acids. Trimming left V 6 bases short and J 0 bases short, with 11 bases between. Germline values: CDR1 MNHEY, CDR2 SMNVEV (reference sequence). CDR3 DNA: TGTGCCAGCAGCCCTGTAGCCCCTAACTATGGCTACACCTTC. Translation gives CASSPVAPNYGYTF.

The V call is TRBV10-3, the J call TRBJ1-5; TRBD1 matches 7 bases. The CDR3 runs to 15 residues. Unmatched junction bases numbered 7, after V lost 3 bases and J lost 5 bases. From germline, CDR1 is ENHRY and CDR2 SYGVKD. The CDR3 region is CAISEGGTGDQPQHF. In nucleotides, the CDR3 is TGTGCCATCAGTGAAGGGGGAACAGGGGATCAGCCCCAGCATTTT.

To note about this clonotype: Just one base apart from a much larger clone, this may be a read error. V usage is TRBV7-8 and J usage is TRBJ2-4, with 8 bases aligning to TRBD2. Germline V gives CDR1 SGHVS, CDR2 FQNEAQ. The V segment lost 5 bases and the J segment 1 base; nucleotides outside the gene matches: 10. The CDR3 extends over 17 amino acids. CDR3 in amino acids: CASSPREGKGAKNIQYF. CDR3 in DNA: TGTGCCAGCAGCCCACGGGAGGGAAAGGGGGCCAAAAACATTCAGTACTTC.

This clonotype was recorded at least ten times. This rearrangement joins TRBV4-1 to TRBJ2-1, with 9 positions matching TRBD2. CDR1 MGHRA and CDR2 YSYEKL come from the germline V gene. With 2 bases clipped from V and 3 bases from J, the junction kept 11 bases outside the gene matches. This CDR3 is built from 18 residues. The CDR3 reads CASSQPQASGVNYNEQFF. The CDR3 DNA reads TGCGCCAGCAGCCAACCACAGGCTAGCGGGGTAAACTACAATGAGCAGTTCTTC.

The V gene is TRBV28, the J gene TRBJ2-3; 9 bases agree with TRBD1. Germline V gives CDR1 MDHEN, CDR2 SYDVKM. The CDR3 totals 15 residues. The V segment lost 4 bases and the J segment 2 bases; nucleotides outside the gene matches: 4. As DNA, the CDR3 is TGTGCCAGCAGTTATGGACAGGGGTTCACAGATACGCAGTATTTT. Protein product: CASSYGQGFTDTQYF.

The chain is built from TRBV7-9 and TRBJ2-7; 9 bases are a match to TRBD1. The V segment lost 1 base and the J segment 6 bases; nucleotides outside the gene matches: 1. The CDR3 length is 13 residues. Germline V lookup: CDR1 SEHNR, CDR2 FQNEAQ (reference sequence). CDR3 loop: CASSLGGQGEQYV. The CDR3 bases are TGTGCCAGCAGCTTAGGGGGACAGGGCGAGCAGTACGTC.

This clonotype appeared a few times. V and J are TRBV7-6 and TRBJ2-1, with 9 bases lining up with TRBD1. CDR3 length equals 16 residues. CDR1 SGHVS and CDR2 FNYEAQ come from the germline V gene. V shed 5 bases, J shed 4 bases, and the junction held 9 bases outside the gene matches. CDR3 sequence (DNA): TGTGCCAGCAGCCCGGTGGACAGGGGCCAATACAATGAGCAGTTCTTC. This translates into CASSPVDRGQYNEQFF. Using reference TRBV7-6 and TRBJ2-1 for the parts outside the CDR3, the full variable domain is GAGVSQSPRYKVTKRGQDVALRCDPISGHVSLYWYRQALGQGPEFLTYFNYEAQQDKSGLPNDRFSAERPEGSISTLTIQRTEQRDSAMYRCASSPVDRGQYNEQFFGPGTRLTVL.

V usage is TRBV27 and J usage is TRBJ2-5; weak D call: TRBD1 (5 bases). The CDR3 sequence is 14 residues long. Germline CDR1 is MNHEY and CDR2 is SMNVEV (reference sequence). Trimming left V 4 bases short and J 2 bases short, with 11 bases between. The CDR3 DNA follows: TGTGCCAGCAGTTCCCACAGGAGTCAAGAGACCCAGTACTTC. Its translation: CASSSHRSQETQYF.

The table lists this clonotype with a few counts. The chain couples TRBV12-3 or TRBV12-4 to TRBJ2-1; TRBD1 is a possible D gene (5 bases). Trimming left V 5 bases short and J 6 bases short, with 11 bases between. CDR3 length: 13 residues. CDR3 residues: CASSPGSLNEQFF. The CDR3 nucleotides read TGTGCCAGCAGTCCAGGGTCGCTCAATGAGCAGTTCTTC.

This clonotype occurred once. The J gene is TRBJ2-1, the V gene TRBV9, with 11 bases aligning to TRBD2. The CDR3 sequence is 15 residues long. V gave up 3 bases and J gave up 5 bases; unmatched junction bases: 4. Germline assignment: CDR1 SGDLS and CDR2 YYNGEE. The CDR3 nucleotides read TGTGCCAGCAGCGCCAGACTAGCGGGACACAATGAGCAGTTCTTC. Amino acid sequence: CASSARLAGHNEQFF.

In this sample, this clonotype turned up many times. This rearrangement joins TRBV7-2 to TRBJ1-5, with a weak D call TRBD1 (5 bases). The V end lost 3 bases, the J end lost 1 base, and 16 bases lay between the germline ends. CDR1 and CDR2 from the germline V gene are SGHTA and FQGNSA. The CDR3 contains 17 residues. This CDR3 reads CASSFGDEGRSNQPQHF. CDR3 nucleotide sequence: TGTGCCAGCAGCTTCGGGGACGAAGGGAGAAGCAATCAGCCCCAGCATTTT.

This clonotype was recorded a few times. V is TRBV6-1 and J is TRBJ2-1; 8 nucleotides align to TRBD1. The CDR3 has 19 amino acids. Unmatched junction bases numbered 13, after V lost 3 bases and J lost 0 bases. Per germline, CDR1 MNHNS and CDR2 SASEGT. CDR3 in amino acids: CASSEGDRTLLSSYNEQFF. As DNA, the CDR3 is TGTGCCAGCAGTGAGGGGGACAGGACCCTGCTAAGCTCCTACAATGAGCAGTTCTTC.

V gene TRBV20-1 combines with J gene TRBJ2-1; D gene unclear. This CDR3 is 14 amino acids long. The germline V gene has CDR1 DFQATT and CDR2 SNEGSKA (reference sequence). Trimming removed 0 bases at V and 7 bases at J, with 13 bases between. The CDR3 DNA follows: TGCAGTGCTAGAGATTTCGCCGAGGCGAATGAGCAGTTCTTC. Protein: CSARDFAEANEQFF.

In its sample, this clonotype was seen a few times. The chain uses TRBV12-5 and TRBJ1-1, with TRBD1 matching 7 bases. Germline lookup yields CDR1 LGHNT and CDR2 FRNRAP. V shed 1 base and J 5 bases; nucleotides not matched to a gene: 7. CDR3 length equals 15 residues. The CDR3 spells CASGLDTGVVTEAFF. CDR3 DNA sequence: TGTGCTAGTGGTTTGGATACAGGGGTGGTAACTGAAGCTTTCTTT.

The chain combines TRBV10-3 with TRBJ1-1; D gene uncertain. The CDR3 is made up of 13 amino acids. Trimming pared 0 bases from V and 6 bases from J, leaving 8 bases between. CDR1 and CDR2 (germline): ENHRY, SYGVKD. CDR3 in DNA: TGTGCCATCAGTGAGTCGAAAAGGGCTGAAGCTTTCTTT. This encodes CAISESKRAEAFF.

The chain joins TRBV19 to TRBJ1-2; 8 bases map to TRBD1. The CDR3 totals 15 residues. V was clipped by 7 bases and J by 7 bases; unmatched bases: 14. Germline V gives CDR1 LNHDA, CDR2 SQIVND (reference sequence). In nucleotides, the CDR3 is TGTGCCAGTAAGGAACAGGGGGATCAAATTTTTGGCTACACCTTC. This encodes CASKEQGDQIFGYTF.

This clonotype has a count of ten or more. The V gene is TRBV7-6, the J gene TRBJ1-1, with D tentatively TRBD1 (6 bases). This CDR3 contains 19 residues. V was pared by 3 bases and J by 1 base, with 24 bases between. Germline V gives CDR1 SGHVS, CDR2 FNYEAQ. The CDR3 protein is CASSFGSPGVVYENTEAFF. The DNA for the CDR3 is TGTGCCAGCAGCTTCGGCAGCCCAGGGGTTGTGTATGAGAACACTGAAGCTTTCTTT.

Ten or more counts support this clonotype. The chain has TRBV7-6 and TRBJ1-4; D might be TRBD1 (5 bases). Germline-derived CDR1 and CDR2 are SGHVS and FNYEAQ. The V and J ends lost 0 bases and 0 bases respectively, with 8 bases between them. There are 16 residues in the CDR3. The CDR3 bases are TGTGCCAGCAGCTTAGCCGACAGTGCAACTAATGAAAAACTGTTTTTT. Translated: CASSLADSATNEKLFF.

Worth noting for this clonotype: This may be a read error, as it is one base from a much larger clone. The chain is built from TRBV27 and TRBJ1-5; D possibly corresponds to TRBD1 (6 bases). Germline CDR1 and CDR2: MNHEY and SMNVEV (reference sequence). This CDR3 contains 15 residues. The CDR3 sequence is CVSSRGRSDNQPQHF. CDR3 nucleotides: TGTGTCAGCAGTCGGGGGCGCTCGGACAATCAGCCCCAGCATTTT.

The chain combines TRBV28 with TRBJ2-1; no definite D call. The CDR3 contains 14 residues. Germline CDR1 MDHEN, CDR2 SYDVKM. Trimming left V 2 bases short and J 8 bases short, with 13 bases between. CDR3 loop: CASSLDGRMDEQFF. The CDR3 DNA sequence: TGTGCCAGCAGTTTAGATGGGCGTATGGATGAGCAGTTCTTC.

As DNA, the CDR3 is TGTGCCAGCAGTTACTCGGCTTCCTACAGGGCACCTAATGAAAAACTGTTTTTT. Its protein product is CASSYSASYRAPNEKLFF. The chain couples TRBV6-5 to TRBJ1-4, with D maybe TRBD1 (6 bases). The CDR3 loop spans 18 amino acids. Germline CDR1 MNHEY, CDR2 SVGAGI. Deletions cut 0 bases from V and 3 bases from J, with 17 bases between.

V is TRBV12-3 or TRBV12-4 and J is TRBJ2-2, with D perhaps TRBD2 (6 bases). V lost 11 bases, J lost 6 bases, and 16 bases lay in between. The CDR3 totals 13 residues. CDR3 coding DNA: TGTGCCTGGAGGAGGGTTATTTCCGGGGAGCTGTTTTTT. It codes for CAWRRVISGELFF.

V usage is TRBV25-1 and J usage is TRBJ2-3; possibly TRBD1 for D (6 bases). CDR1 and CDR2 from the germline V gene are MGHDK and SYGVNS. Between the trimmed V and J ends, which lost 0 bases and 2 bases, there was a span of 12 bases. This CDR3 is 16 amino acids long. The CDR3 nucleotides read TGTGCCAGCAGTGAATATCCCCGGACAGCCACAGATACGCAGTATTTT. Translation: CASSEYPRTATDTQYF.

The chain recombines TRBV6-6 with TRBJ1-5; D is perhaps TRBD1 (5 bases). The V gene's germline CDR1 is MNHNY and CDR2 SVGAGI (reference sequence). Trimming pared 2 bases from V and 1 base from J, leaving 12 bases between. This CDR3 contains 16 residues. The chain's CDR3 is CASSYVQGGSNQPQHF. The CDR3 region has the DNA TGTGCCAGCAGTTACGTGCAGGGTGGAAGCAATCAGCCCCAGCATTTT.

This sequence joins TRBV7-9 and TRBJ1-1, with D perhaps matching TRBD1 (5 bases). The CDR3 is made up of 13 amino acids. Between the trimmed V and J ends, which lost 8 bases and 1 base, there was a span of 11 bases. Germline lookup yields CDR1 SEHNR and CDR2 FQNEAQ (reference sequence). CDR3 bases: TGTGCCAGCCACCTCGACAGGAACACTGAAGCTTTCTTT. The encoded protein is CASHLDRNTEAFF.